The 13 T cell receptor beta chains listed next were all sequenced from one sample in a study of cytomegalovirus exposure and HLA in healthy donors. Primers: 60 Vbeta forward and 13 Jbeta reverse. The assay was immunoSEQ multiplex PCR, and TCRdb's table has in-frame clones only and misses some. The data hold around 50,000 clones, with roughly 72% observed a single time. The sequencing sample was made of PBMCs. Receptors were obtained from a woman aged 50 to 65 in good health and CMV-seropositive.

The V gene is TRBV25-1, the J gene TRBJ2-5, with 7 bases fitting TRBD2. Germline values: CDR1 MGHDK, CDR2 SYGVNS. V lost 3 bases to trimming and J lost 1 base; unmatched junction nucleotides: 5. This CDR3 region has 15 residues. The DNA for the CDR3 is TGTGCCAGCAGTGATAGCGGGCGTGTCCAAGAGACCCAGTACTTC. It is translated as CASSDSGRVQETQYF.

By share, this clone counts as medium-sized. This sample also contains other DNA sequences that code for the same CDR3. J is TRBJ2-3 and V is TRBV29-1; no reliable D call. Germline lookup yields CDR1 SQVTM and CDR2 ANQGSEA. The CDR3 has 12 residues. Trimming removed 3 bases from V and 4 bases from J, with 8 bases in between. CDR3 nucleotides: TGCAGCGTTGAGAGAGGCGCAGATACGCAGTATTTT. It translates to CSVERGADTQYF.

The chain links TRBV29-1 to TRBJ2-4, with 14 positions matching TRBD2. Germline V lookup: CDR1 SQVTM, CDR2 ANQGSEA. This CDR3 is 14 amino acids long. Germline trimming cut 4 bases from V and 8 bases from J; bases unmatched to any gene: 4. The CDR3 region has the DNA TGCAGCGTTGGGACTAGCGGGGGGCCGGACATTCAGTACTTC. Translation: CSVGTSGGPDIQYF. The full variable domain, with the rest looked up from reference TRBV29-1 and TRBJ2-4, is SAVISQKPSRDICQRGTSLTIQCQVDSQVTMMFWYRQQPGQSLTLIATANQGSEATYESGFVIDKFPISRPNLTFSTLTVSNMSPEDSSIYLCSVGTSGGPDIQYFGAGTRLSVL.

The chain couples TRBV6-5 to TRBJ1-6; 7 positions match TRBD1. V dropped 2 bases and J dropped 6; count of bases not matched to a gene: 1. CDR3 length: 14 residues. The germline CDR1 and CDR2 sequences are MNHEY and SVGAGI. Here the CDR3 reads CASSYKGANSPLHF. Written as DNA, the CDR3 is TGTGCCAGCAGTTACAAGGGGGCTAATTCACCCCTCCACTTT.

The V gene is TRBV7-2, the J gene TRBJ1-6; 8 bases are a match to TRBD1. CDR1 is SGHTA, CDR2 FQGNSA, per germline. This CDR3 contains 15 residues. The junction had 5 bases not matched to a gene; V was cut back by 4 bases and J by 6 bases. The chain's CDR3 is CASSSSGQANSPLHF. As DNA, the CDR3 is TGTGCCAGCAGCTCCTCGGGACAGGCTAATTCACCCCTCCACTTT.

The chain uses TRBV28 and TRBJ2-2; tentatively, D is TRBD2 (6 bases). CDR3 length: 14 amino acids. The germline gives CDR1 MDHEN, CDR2 SYDVKM. The V end was cut by 3 bases, the J end by 5 bases, with 10 bases between. CDR3 protein: CASSLAGGTGELFF. CDR3 in DNA: TGTGCCAGCAGTTTGGCCGGGGGTACCGGGGAGCTGTTTTTT. The full variable domain, with the rest looked up from reference TRBV28 and TRBJ2-2, is DVKVTQSSRYLVKRTGEKVFLECVQDMDHENMFWYRQDPGLGLRLIYFSYDVKMKEKGDIPEGYSVSREKKERFSLILESASTNQTSMYLCASSLAGGTGELFFGEGSRLTVL.

This chain uses TRBV18 with TRBJ2-7; no firm D call. The CDR3 runs to 13 residues. Germline V lookup: CDR1 KGHSH, CDR2 LQKENI. Trimming removed 6 bases at V and 1 base at J, with 10 bases between. The CDR3 DNA is TGTGCCAGCTCCTCAGACATTTCCTACGAGCAGTACTTC. Its translation: CASSSDISYEQYF.

The V gene is TRBV10-2, the J gene TRBJ1-1; unclear D gene. Germline V gene sequence: CDR1 WSHSY, CDR2 SAAADI. The CDR3 runs 14 residues. V gave up 0 bases and J gave up 1 base, with 6 bases separating them. CDR3 sequence: CASSESTRNTEAFF. CDR3 sequence (DNA): TGCGCCAGCAGTGAGTCCACACGGAACACTGAAGCTTTCTTT.

The V call is TRBV2, the J call TRBJ2-3; 8 bases match TRBD2. The CDR3 consists of 18 residues. With 2 bases clipped from V and 4 bases from J, the junction kept 14 bases outside the gene matches. The germline V gene has CDR1 SNHLY and CDR2 FYNNEI. CDR3 in amino acids: CASSEWGPGLGVADTQYF. The CDR3 DNA is TGTGCCAGCAGTGAATGGGGACCGGGACTAGGGGTTGCAGATACGCAGTATTTT.

This chain links TRBV18 with TRBJ2-1; TRBD2 might be the D (6 bases). From germline, CDR1 is KGHSH and CDR2 LQKENI. Trimming removed 4 bases at V and 8 bases at J, with 18 bases between. This CDR3 is built from 15 residues. CDR3 in amino acids: CASSQSGTGGDEQFF. Here the CDR3 DNA reads TGTGCCAGCTCACAATCCGGAACTGGCGGGGATGAGCAGTTCTTC.

The V gene is TRBV30, the J gene TRBJ2-3; D perhaps matches TRBD2 (5 bases). Germline V gene data show CDR1 as GTSNPN and CDR2 as SVGIG (reference sequence). The CDR3 runs to 15 residues. V lost 0 bases and J lost 2, with 12 bases in between. CDR3 in DNA: TGTGCCTGGAGTGTAAGTCTAGCACTCACAGATACGCAGTATTTT. Translating it yields CAWSVSLALTDTQYF.

The genes are TRBV28 and TRBJ1-5; no clear D gene. The CDR3 is made up of 18 amino acids. V lost 8 bases to trimming and J lost 0 bases, with 23 bases between them. CDR1 is MDHEN, CDR2 SYDVKM, per germline. The CDR3 nucleotides are TGTGCCAGCGGGCTTGAGGGTAACCCGCGCTATAGCAATCAGCCCCAGCATTTT. Its translation: CASGLEGNPRYSNQPQHF.

J is TRBJ1-5 and V is TRBV18, with TRBD1 matching over 7 bases. Germline assignment: CDR1 KGHSH and CDR2 LQKENI. The CDR3 is 15 amino acids. J gave up 7 bases and V 3 bases, and 9 bases lay outside the gene matches. The CDR3 DNA is TGTGCCAGCTCACCTTCCGACAGGGCTTGGCAGCCCCAGCATTTT. Translating it yields CASSPSDRAWQPQHF.